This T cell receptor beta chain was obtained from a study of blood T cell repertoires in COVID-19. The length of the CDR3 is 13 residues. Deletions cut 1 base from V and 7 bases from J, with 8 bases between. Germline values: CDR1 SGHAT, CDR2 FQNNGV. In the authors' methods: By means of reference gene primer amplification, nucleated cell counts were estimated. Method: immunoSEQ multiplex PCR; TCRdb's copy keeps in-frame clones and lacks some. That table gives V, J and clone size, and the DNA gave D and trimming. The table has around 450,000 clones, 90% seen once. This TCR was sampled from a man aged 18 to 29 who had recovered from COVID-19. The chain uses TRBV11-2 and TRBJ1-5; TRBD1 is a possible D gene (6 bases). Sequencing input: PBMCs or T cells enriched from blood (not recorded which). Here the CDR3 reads CASSLVQGQPQHF. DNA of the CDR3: TGTGCCAGCAGCTTAGTACAGGGCCAGCCCCAGCATTTT.